The 28 T cell receptor beta chains below come from one sample, sequenced in a study of cytomegalovirus exposure and HLA in healthy donors. PCR was performed using 60 Vbeta and 13 Jbeta primers. The data were produced by immunoSEQ multiplex PCR, yet TCRdb's version contains in-frame clones alone and is incomplete. In the table there are about 280,000 clones, 70% to 90% of which are singletons. Sequencing used PBMCs. The receptors originated from a woman aged 18-29 years in good health and CMV-seronegative.

The chain is built from TRBV25-1 and TRBJ2-7, with 8 positions matching TRBD2. The CDR3 has 13 residues. After removal of 5 bases from V and 2 bases from J, the junction contained 2 bases not matched to a gene. The germline gives CDR1 MGHDK, CDR2 SYGVNS. CDR3 amino acids: CASSSGGAYEQYF. The CDR3 DNA is TGTGCCAGCAGTTCCGGGGGGGCCTACGAGCAGTACTTC.

This CDR3 reads CASSKTGGWTEAFF. The CDR3 DNA reads TGTGCCAGCAGCAAAACAGGGGGTTGGACTGAAGCTTTCTTT. The chain uses TRBV5-4 and TRBJ1-1; 8 nucleotides line up with TRBD1. Per germline, CDR1 SGHNT and CDR2 YYREEE (reference sequence). There are 14 residues in the CDR3. The V and J ends lost 4 bases and 5 bases, in that order; junction bases with no gene match: 7.

This chain joins TRBV4-2 and TRBJ2-3, with a weak D call TRBD1 (6 bases). The CDR3 covers 15 residues. Trimming removed 0 bases at V and 1 base at J, with 8 bases between. The V gene's germline CDR1 is LGHNA and CDR2 YNFKEQ. CDR3 region: CASSQDGGGTDTQYF. CDR3 bases: TGTGCCAGCAGCCAAGATGGGGGCGGCACAGATACGCAGTATTTT.

The chain recombines TRBV25-1 with TRBJ2-7; a possible D gene is TRBD1 (6 bases). The V end lost 2 bases, the J end lost 7 bases, and 21 bases lay between the germline ends. The CDR3 is 16 amino acids. The germline CDR1 and CDR2 sequences are MGHDK and SYGVNS. DNA for the CDR3: TGTGCCAGCAGTGAAACGCTACAGGGATCCCTTATGGAGCAGTACTTC. This translates into CASSETLQGSLMEQYF.

The CDR3 DNA follows: TGTGCCAGCAGCTTAGATCCACAGGGTTGGGGCGGCTACACCTTC. It is translated as CASSLDPQGWGGYTF. This sequence joins TRBV11-2 and TRBJ1-2, with TRBD1 as a possible D gene (6 bases). CDR3 length: 15 amino acids. The germline V gene encodes CDR1 SGHAT and CDR2 FQNNGV. Trimming removed 0 bases at V and 8 bases at J, with 16 bases between.

About this clone itself: The junction departs from germline at one end; a sequencing error may be responsible. This chain links TRBV6-5 with TRBJ2-5, with TRBD1 as a possible D gene (6 bases). The CDR3 has 14 amino acids. Germline V lookup: CDR1 MNHEY, CDR2 SVGAGI. CDR3 sequence (DNA): TGTACCAGCAAGGCACAGGGTGCCCAAGAGACCCAGTACTTC. Its protein product is CTSKAQGAQETQYF.

The rearrangement uses TRBV9 and TRBJ2-1; 8 positions match TRBD2. The CDR3 totals 16 residues. Germline CDR1 SGDLS, CDR2 YYNGEE. Trimming took 3 bases from V and 5 from J; bases not matched to a gene: 10. The CDR3 is CASSARSLAGNNEQFF. Written as DNA, the CDR3 is TGTGCCAGCAGCGCCCGTAGTCTAGCGGGCAACAATGAGCAGTTCTTC. Combining the CDR3 with reference TRBV9 and TRBJ2-1 gives the whole variable domain DSGVTQTPKHLITATGQRVTLRCSPRSGDLSVYWYQQSLDQGLQFLIQYYNGEERAKGNILERFSAQQFPDLHSELNLSSLELGDSALYFCASSARSLAGNNEQFFGPGTRLTVL.

A few counts support this clone. The V gene is TRBV7-7, the J gene TRBJ2-3; D is unclear. Germline-derived CDR1 and CDR2 are SSHAT and FNYEAQ (reference sequence). This CDR3 is 13 amino acids long. The CDR3 coding sequence is TGTGCTATTCGATACACCGCCACAGATACGCAGTATTTT. Translated: CAIRYTATDTQYF.

This rearrangement joins TRBV5-4 to TRBJ1-2; 8 nucleotides align to TRBD1. CDR3 length: 17 residues. Germline lookup yields CDR1 SGHNT and CDR2 YYREEE (reference sequence). V lost 0 bases and J lost 0; bases outside the gene matches: 7. The CDR3 nucleotides read TGTGCCAGCAGCTTGGAAAGAGCAGGGGGCCCTAACTATGGCTACACCTTC. It encodes CASSLERAGGPNYGYTF.

This sequence joins TRBV19 and TRBJ1-3; 8 bases fit TRBD1. The germline V gene encodes CDR1 LNHDA and CDR2 SQIVND (reference sequence). The CDR3 runs to 13 residues. V shed 9 bases, J shed 2 bases, and the junction held 3 bases outside the gene matches. CDR3 amino acids: CASMDRAGNTIYF. CDR3 nucleotides: TGTGCCAGCATGGACAGGGCTGGAAACACCATATATTTT.

This clone was seen a single time. The chain is built from TRBV21-1 and TRBJ1-3. TRBV21-1 is termed a pseudogene. This CDR3 is built from 18 residues. The CDR3 region is CASSKNCREPSSGNTIYF. CDR3 coding DNA: TGTGCCAGCAGCAAAAATTGCCGGGAACCATCCTCTGGAAACACCATATATTTT.

On this clone itself: The sample has other DNA sequences that encode this CDR3 too. The rearrangement uses TRBV9 and TRBJ2-7; D is undetermined. V lost 0 bases and J 0 bases, leaving 7 bases between the germline ends. This CDR3 has 14 amino acids. Germline V lookup: CDR1 SGDLS, CDR2 YYNGEE. CDR3 DNA: TGTGCCAGCAGCGTAGGTGGCAGCTCCTACGAGCAGTACTTC. Its translation: CASSVGGSSYEQYF.

The V gene is TRBV29-1, the J gene TRBJ1-1, with D perhaps TRBD1 (5 bases). Per the germline V gene, CDR1 is SQVTM and CDR2 is ANQGSEA. V was pared by 0 bases and J by 3 bases, with 14 bases between. This CDR3 spans 15 amino acids. CDR3 residues: CSVEDRGGRDTEAFF. Here the CDR3 DNA reads TGCAGCGTTGAAGATCGCGGGGGGAGAGACACTGAAGCTTTCTTT.

V is TRBV6-5 and J is TRBJ1-2; D ambiguous. Trimming removed 7 bases at V and 5 bases at J, with 8 bases between. The V gene's germline CDR1 is MNHEY and CDR2 SVGAGI. CDR3 length equals 11 residues. CDR3 loop: CASTGIYGYTF. The CDR3 DNA reads TGTGCCAGCACCGGGATATATGGCTACACCTTC.

The genes are TRBV19 and TRBJ1-5, with 10 bases lining up with TRBD1. Germline V gene data show CDR1 as LNHDA and CDR2 as SQIVND (reference sequence). The CDR3 is made up of 18 amino acids. V lost 1 base and J lost 2; bases outside the gene matches: 8. The CDR3 protein is CASSIVRTGGTGNQPQHF. The CDR3 nucleotides are TGTGCCAGTAGTATAGTTAGGACAGGGGGTACGGGCAATCAGCCCCAGCATTTT.

The J gene is TRBJ2-7, the V gene TRBV7-2; D possibly corresponds to TRBD2 (6 bases). The CDR3 loop spans 15 amino acids. The germline CDR1 and CDR2 sequences are SGHTA and FQGNSA. The V end was cut by 1 base, the J end by 2 bases, with 12 bases between. CDR3 residues: CASSLGLGLTYEQYF. The DNA for the CDR3 is TGTGCCAGCAGCTTAGGATTGGGACTCACCTACGAGCAGTACTTC.

V usage is TRBV6-5 and J usage is TRBJ2-7, with 8 bases that match TRBD1. Trimming took 6 bases from V and 4 from J; bases not matched to a gene: 8. The CDR3 length is 14 residues. Per germline, CDR1 MNHEY and CDR2 SVGAGI. The CDR3 DNA reads TGTGCCAGCAGCCAGGGGACAGGATATTACGAGCAGTACTTC. Protein: CASSQGTGYYEQYF.

J is TRBJ2-1 and V is TRBV14; 7 positions agree with TRBD1. CDR1 and CDR2 from the germline V gene are SGHDN and FVKESK. The V and J ends lost 4 bases and 9 bases, in that order; junction bases with no gene match: 9. This CDR3 has 14 residues. Here the CDR3 DNA reads TGTGCCAGCAGCCCTACCTTGACAGGGTCTGAGCAGTTCTTC. Translating gives CASSPTLTGSEQFF.

The genes are TRBV7-8 and TRBJ2-3; tentative D call: TRBD2 (6 bases). The CDR3 extends over 15 amino acids. The germline CDR1 and CDR2 sequences are SGHVS and FQNEAQ. Trimming cost V 1 base and J 0 bases, with 8 bases left between them. This CDR3 reads CASSLVGGSTDTQYF. CDR3 sequence (DNA): TGTGCCAGCAGCTTAGTCGGGGGAAGCACAGATACGCAGTATTTT.

Only a few counts were recorded for this clone. The gene calls are TRBV7-8 and TRBJ1-2, with a possible D match to TRBD1 (5 bases). V lost 1 base, J lost 4 bases, and 13 bases lay in between. The CDR3 consists of 15 residues. Looked up from germline, CDR1 is SGHVS and CDR2 is FQNEAQ. This CDR3 is CASSLDTRGGYGYTF. The CDR3 nucleotides are TGTGCCAGCAGCTTAGATACAAGGGGCGGCTATGGCTACACCTTC.

This clone was observed once. The chain couples TRBV27 to TRBJ2-6; D remains unclear. The V end lost 2 bases, the J end lost 2 bases, and 4 bases lay between the germline ends. This CDR3 has 14 amino acids. The germline V gene has CDR1 MNHEY and CDR2 SMNVEV (reference sequence). The CDR3 DNA follows: TGTGCCAGCAGTTTACTCCCTGGGGCCAACGTCCTGACTTTC. It codes for CASSLLPGANVLTF.

The rearrangement joins TRBV2 to TRBJ1-2, with 8 bases matching TRBD1. Trimming at V came to 8 bases and at J to 3 bases, leaving 14 bases not matched to a gene. The CDR3 consists of 16 residues. Germline V lookup: CDR1 SNHLY, CDR2 FYNNEI. The CDR3 region is CASAGIDRGFDYGYTF. The CDR3 DNA reads as TGTGCCAGCGCCGGAATCGACAGGGGCTTCGACTATGGCTACACCTTC.

V gene TRBV6-1 combines with J gene TRBJ1-2, with D perhaps TRBD1 (6 bases). The CDR3 contains 12 residues. Trimming took 8 bases from V and 6 from J, leaving 13 bases between them. From germline, CDR1 is MNHNS and CDR2 SASEGT. The CDR3 region is CASGGRGNGYTF. In DNA form, the CDR3 reads TGTGCCAGCGGAGGCAGGGGTAATGGCTACACCTTC.

V usage is TRBV18 and J usage is TRBJ2-2; no clear D. Germline assignment: CDR1 KGHSH and CDR2 LQKENI. V was shortened by 6 bases and J by 7 bases, with 12 bases between the two germline ends. The CDR3 has 13 residues. The CDR3 coding sequence is TGTGCCAGCTCCCAGATGGAGCACGGGGAGCTGTTTTTT. Its protein product is CASSQMEHGELFF.

The V call is TRBV10-2, the J call TRBJ2-7, with D possibly TRBD2 on 6 matching bases. The CDR3 spans 14 residues. V was pared by 7 bases and J by 3 bases, with 16 bases between. Germline CDR1 WSHSY, CDR2 SAAADI. CDR3 DNA sequence: TGCGCCAGCAAAGCCGGGACTCCTCTCTACGAGCAGTACTTC. It translates to CASKAGTPLYEQYF.

The chain couples TRBV2 to TRBJ2-7, with D perhaps matching TRBD2 (5 bases). Germline V gene data show CDR1 as SNHLY and CDR2 as FYNNEI. This CDR3 region has 14 residues. Trimming left V 8 bases short and J 3 bases short, with 17 bases between. The CDR3 DNA follows: TGTGCCAGCGGGAGAGAGCAAGGTCTCTACGAGCAGTACTTC. Amino acids: CASGREQGLYEQYF.

This chain links TRBV5-5 with TRBJ2-5; TRBD2 aligns across 7 bases. J was trimmed by 7 bases and V by 6 bases; bases with no gene match: 12. Germline V CDR1 and CDR2: SGHKS, YYEKEE (reference sequence). The CDR3 runs 14 residues. Here the CDR3 DNA reads TGTGCCAGCATGTCAATAAGCGGGGTGGCGACCCAGTACTTC. As protein: CASMSISGVATQYF. The variable domain in full, completed from reference TRBV5-5 and TRBJ2-5, reads DAGVTQSPTHLIKTRGQQVTLRCSPISGHKSVSWYQQVLGQGPQFIFQYYEKEERGRGNFPDRFSARQFPNYSSELNVNALLLGDSALYLCASMSISGVATQYFGPGTRLLVL.

This clone was observed once. The chain carries TRBV27 and TRBJ1-3; D unclear. V lost 4 bases to trimming and J lost 0 bases, with 4 bases between them. The length of the CDR3 is 13 residues. Germline V gene sequence: CDR1 MNHEY, CDR2 SMNVEV (reference sequence). The CDR3 reads CASSSLSGNTIYF. The CDR3 nucleotides are TGTGCCAGCAGTTCACTCTCTGGAAACACCATATATTTT.